Listed below are T cell receptor beta chains from one sample, sequenced in a study of T cell responses to AZD1222 COVID-19 vaccine. Assay used: immunoSEQ multiplex PCR; TCRdb lists only in-frame clones, some missing. Of more than 85,000 clones listed, around 87% are singletons. The specimen was peripheral blood, collected on day 0 of AZD1222 vaccination. These receptor sequences come from an adult in good health. The CDR3 runs from the conserved cysteine through the conserved F or W. The order of the fields is J gene, V gene, D gene, CDR3 protein. A D gene is named only where the DNA matches it firmly.

j_call: TRBJ1-1; v_call: TRBV28; d_call: TRBD1; cdr3_aa: CASRGRDRGNTEAFF
j_call: TRBJ1-5; v_call: TRBV18; d_call: TRBD1; cdr3_aa: CASSPNLVGTGTNQPQHF
j_call: TRBJ2-7; v_call: TRBV10-1; d_call: -; cdr3_aa: CASSEGIALYEQYF
j_call: TRBJ2-5; v_call: TRBV19; d_call: TRBD1; cdr3_aa: CASSPYRDRGRETQYF
j_call: TRBJ2-2; v_call: TRBV6-5; d_call: TRBD1; cdr3_aa: CASYGQGAGELFF
j_call: TRBJ2-1; v_call: TRBV20-1; d_call: -; cdr3_aa: CSASYWNNEQFF
j_call: TRBJ2-7; v_call: TRBV11-3; d_call: -; cdr3_aa: CASSPGRFYEQYF
j_call: TRBJ1-3; v_call: TRBV28; d_call: -; cdr3_aa: CASGQGSGNTIYF
j_call: TRBJ1-6; v_call: TRBV7-2; d_call: -; cdr3_aa: CASSLAMVTLSPLHF
j_call: TRBJ1-4; v_call: TRBV28; d_call: -; cdr3_aa: CASRTLRDIATNEKLFF
j_call: TRBJ2-7; v_call: TRBV10-3; d_call: -; cdr3_aa: CAISEKIAGPRRYEQYF
j_call: TRBJ1-5; v_call: TRBV29-1; d_call: -; cdr3_aa: CSVADSEGQPQHF
j_call: TRBJ1-5; v_call: TRBV19; d_call: TRBD1; cdr3_aa: CASKTGDQPQHF
j_call: TRBJ1-1; v_call: TRBV28; d_call: -; cdr3_aa: CASSLLEGRNTEAFF
j_call: TRBJ1-1; v_call: TRBV27; d_call: -; cdr3_aa: CASSLSSGGRTEAFF
j_call: TRBJ1-2; v_call: TRBV4-1; d_call: -; cdr3_aa: CASSQDRSYGYTF
j_call: TRBJ1-2; v_call: TRBV28; d_call: -; cdr3_aa: CASTVRDGYTF
j_call: TRBJ1-5; v_call: TRBV27; d_call: -; cdr3_aa: CASSFGWSQPQHF
j_call: TRBJ1-3; v_call: TRBV28; d_call: -; cdr3_aa: CASSPVSSGNTIYF
j_call: TRBJ2-7; v_call: TRBV6-5; d_call: -; cdr3_aa: CASSYSPGSYEQYF
j_call: TRBJ1-3; v_call: TRBV5-1; d_call: TRBD1; cdr3_aa: CASSLWGQRDSSGNTIYF
j_call: TRBJ2-5; v_call: TRBV7-2; d_call: -; cdr3_aa: CASSYQSLGETQYF
j_call: TRBJ1-3; v_call: TRBV9; d_call: -; cdr3_aa: CASSQLWGTGNTIYF
j_call: TRBJ2-7; v_call: TRBV11-1; d_call: -; cdr3_aa: CASSSLSLGGYEQYF
j_call: TRBJ1-4; v_call: TRBV2; d_call: -; cdr3_aa: CASRPETVNEKLFF
j_call: TRBJ1-1; v_call: TRBV6-1; d_call: TRBD1; cdr3_aa: CASREDRAEMEAFF
j_call: TRBJ2-5; v_call: TRBV9; d_call: -; cdr3_aa: CASSVGRYQETQYF